The sample holds one count of the clone carrying this T cell receptor (beta chain). This sample is drawn from a study of blood T cell repertoires in COVID-19. In the study overall: Specimens from acute and convalescent COVID-19 originated in the United States, Italy and Spain.

In the authors' methods: Quantification of nucleated cells was approximated via reference gene primer amplification. Sequencing used immunoSEQ multiplex PCR; TCRdb keeps in-frame clones, though not all of them. For V, J and clone size, that table is used; D and trimming come from the DNA. The table includes some 33,000 clones, around 84% detected once. CDR3 length: 15 amino acids. Germline V lookup: CDR1 SGHVS, CDR2 FNYEAQ. Trimming at V came to 5 bases and at J to 9 bases, leaving 10 bases not matched to a gene. The genes are TRBV7-6 and TRBJ1-5; TRBD1 agrees at 10 bases. Sequences were obtained from peripheral blood. The source of this sequence is a human donor in a cohort sampled during active COVID-19. The CDR3 bases are TGTGCCAGCAGCCCCGACAGGGGGCAGGGTACGCCCCAGCATTTT. Residues: CASSPDRGQGTPQHF.